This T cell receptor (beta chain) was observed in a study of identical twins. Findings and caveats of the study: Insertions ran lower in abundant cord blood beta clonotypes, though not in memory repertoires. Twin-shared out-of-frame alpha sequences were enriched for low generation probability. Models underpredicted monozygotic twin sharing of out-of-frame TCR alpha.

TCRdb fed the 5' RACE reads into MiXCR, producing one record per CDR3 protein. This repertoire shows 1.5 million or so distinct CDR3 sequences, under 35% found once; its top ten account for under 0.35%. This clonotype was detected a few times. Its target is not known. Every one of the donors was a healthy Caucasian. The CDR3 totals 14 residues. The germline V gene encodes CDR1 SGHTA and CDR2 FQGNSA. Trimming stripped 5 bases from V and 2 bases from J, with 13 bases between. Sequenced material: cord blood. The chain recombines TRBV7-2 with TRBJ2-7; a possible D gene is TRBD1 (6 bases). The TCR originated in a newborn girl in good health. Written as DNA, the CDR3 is TGTGCCAGCAGCAAGTACAGGGTGACCTACGAGCAGTACTTC. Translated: CASSKYRVTYEQYF.